The 24 T cell receptor beta chains below come from one sample, sequenced in a study of T-cell memory formation after mild COVID-19. From the 5' RACE reads, TCRdb called clonotypes with MiXCR, one entry per CDR3 protein. The sample shows under 35,000 distinct CDR3 sequences, around 21% of them seen only once. The sequencing input was PBMCs or a T cell subset sorted from them (not recorded which). The receptor source for this set is an adult who had mild COVID-19 (a few samples of this study predate the infection). Cell type and time point are not known.

This clonotype was seen at least ten times. V is TRBV19 and J is TRBJ1-4; D gene unclear. The CDR3 consists of 14 residues. The V gene's germline CDR1 is LNHDA and CDR2 SQIVND (reference sequence). Deletions cut 3 bases from V and 7 bases from J, with 12 bases between. This CDR3 is CASSMNGNSEKLFF. In DNA, the CDR3 is TGTGCCAGTAGTATGAACGGGAATAGTGAAAAACTGTTTTTT.

This clonotype has ten or more counts. The chain uses TRBV5-4 and TRBJ2-5, with no clear D. The V and J ends lost 5 bases and 1 base respectively, with 9 bases between them. CDR1 and CDR2 (germline): SGHNT, YYREEE (reference sequence). The CDR3 totals 13 residues. CDR3 in amino acids: CASRPEAQETQYF. CDR3 in DNA: TGTGCCAGCAGGCCCGAGGCCCAAGAGACCCAGTACTTC.

This clonotype occurred many times. The chain joins TRBV20-1 to TRBJ2-1; 14 nucleotides agree with TRBD2. V shed 1 base and J 7 bases; nucleotides not matched to a gene: 6. Germline V gene data show CDR1 as DFQATT and CDR2 as SNEGSKA (reference sequence). CDR3 size: 16 residues. The CDR3 nucleotides are TGCAGTGCTAGAGCCGGGACTAGCGGGAGATTAAATGAGCAGTTCTTC. Residues: CSARAGTSGRLNEQFF.

This clonotype was detected many times. The chain links TRBV20-1 to TRBJ1-2, with D possibly being TRBD1 (6 bases). This CDR3 contains 13 residues. Looked up from germline, CDR1 is DFQATT and CDR2 is SNEGSKA (reference sequence). V lost 6 bases, J lost 6 bases, and 17 bases lay in between. For the CDR3, the DNA is TGCAGTGCAGCATCGCACACAGGGAATGGCTACACCTTC. Its protein is CSAASHTGNGYTF.

The V call is TRBV6-2 or TRBV6-3, the J call TRBJ2-6; a possible D gene is TRBD1 (6 bases). Trimming removed 4 bases at V and 0 bases at J, with 7 bases between. The germline gives CDR1 MNHEY, CDR2 SVGEGT. This CDR3 is 15 amino acids long. CDR3 sequence (DNA): TGTGCCAGCAGTTGGGACAACTCTGGGGCCAACGTCCTGACTTTC. Encoded protein: CASSWDNSGANVLTF.

Ten or more counts support this clonotype. The chain recombines TRBV5-1 with TRBJ2-2; D might be TRBD2 (6 bases). V was trimmed by 0 bases and J by 8 bases, leaving 11 bases between them. Germline V gene lookup returns CDR1 SGHRS and CDR2 YFSETQ. This CDR3 is 14 amino acids long. The CDR3 here is CASSLVGGPGELFF. The CDR3 DNA reads as TGCGCCAGCAGCTTGGTCGGGGGACCGGGGGAGCTGTTTTTT. The full variable domain, with the rest looked up from reference TRBV5-1 and TRBJ2-2, is KAGVTQTPRYLIKTRGQQVTLSCSPISGHRSVSWYQQTPGQGLQFLFEYFSETQRNKGNFPGRFSGRQFSNSRSEMNVSTLELGDSALYLCASSLVGGPGELFFGEGSRLTVL.

Ten or more counts support this clonotype. The rearrangement uses TRBV12-3 or TRBV12-4 and TRBJ1-2; 10 positions agree with TRBD1. The CDR3 contains 16 residues. Losses at the gene ends were 3 bases for V and 2 bases for J; bases not matched to a gene: 6. The CDR3 reads CASSFGDRGRNYGYTF. Here the CDR3 DNA reads TGTGCCAGCAGTTTCGGGGACAGGGGTAGGAACTATGGCTACACCTTC.

V gene TRBV7-2 combines with J gene TRBJ2-5; D is uncertain. The CDR3 runs to 13 residues. V was pared by 3 bases and J by 2 bases, with 7 bases between. Per germline, CDR1 SGHTA and CDR2 FQGNSA. The CDR3, as DNA: TGTGCCAGCAGCTTCACTCGACAAGAGACCCAGTACTTC. Residues: CASSFTRQETQYF.

The V and J genes are TRBV25-1 and TRBJ1-1; D may be TRBD1 (5 bases). V was cut by 11 bases and J by 6 bases, with 25 bases left in between. CDR1 is MGHDK, CDR2 SYGVNS, per germline. The CDR3 is made up of 15 amino acids. The CDR3 loop is CACCTGELGDSEAFF. The CDR3 DNA reads TGTGCCTGCTGTACAGGAGAATTGGGGGACTCTGAAGCTTTCTTT.

In this sample, this clonotype turned up many times. The V and J genes are TRBV9 and TRBJ2-2; maybe TRBD2 (6 bases). Trimming shortened V by 4 bases and J by 4 bases, and 23 bases separated the two germline ends. Germline V gene lookup returns CDR1 SGDLS and CDR2 YYNGEE. The CDR3 covers 18 residues. The CDR3 DNA reads TGTGCCAGCAGCCCAACCCTCCTTGGACTAACCTCCACCGGGGAGCTGTTTTTT. Translation gives CASSPTLLGLTSTGELFF. Complete variable domain (other parts from reference TRBV9 and TRBJ2-2): DSGVTQTPKHLITATGQRVTLRCSPRSGDLSVYWYQQSLDQGLQFLIQYYNGEERAKGNILERFSAQQFPDLHSELNLSSLELGDSALYFCASSPTLLGLTSTGELFFGEGSRLTVL.

This clonotype was detected many times. This chain uses TRBV24-1 with TRBJ1-2, with 7 nucleotides matching TRBD1. V was clipped by 4 bases and J by 8 bases; unmatched bases: 9. This CDR3 region has 14 residues. Germline V gene sequence: CDR1 KGHDR, CDR2 SFDVKD. The CDR3 DNA is TGTGCCACCAGTGACCGGAGCCAGGGGGACGGCTACACCTTC. The encoded protein is CATSDRSQGDGYTF.

The gene calls are TRBV16 and TRBJ1-5; a possible D gene is TRBD1 (6 bases). Germline CDR1 reads KGHSY; CDR2 reads FQNENV. Deletions cut 1 base from V and 0 bases from J, with 7 bases between. This CDR3 region has 15 residues. CDR3 region: CASSQWDNSNQPQHF. The CDR3 DNA follows: TGTGCCAGCAGCCAATGGGACAATAGCAATCAGCCCCAGCATTTT.

Ten or more counts support this clonotype. This chain links TRBV6-1 with TRBJ1-1; D might be TRBD1 (5 bases). Germline-derived CDR1 and CDR2 are MNHNS and SASEGT. The CDR3 spans 13 residues. V was shortened by 3 bases and J by 4 bases, with 9 bases between the two germline ends. CDR3 sequence (DNA): TGTGCCAGCAGTGAGCTGGGGGGCACTGAAGCTTTCTTT. Translation gives CASSELGGTEAFF.

The V call is TRBV9, the J call TRBJ1-2, with D tentatively TRBD1 (5 bases). The CDR3 is made up of 13 amino acids. Trimming cost V 3 bases and J 0 bases, with 6 bases left between them. Germline V gene data show CDR1 as SGDLS and CDR2 as YYNGEE. CDR3 coding DNA: TGTGCCAGCAGCGGGACATCTAACTATGGCTACACCTTC. This gives the protein CASSGTSNYGYTF.

This chain connects TRBV4-3 to TRBJ2-1; 9 nucleotides agree with TRBD2. The V gene's germline CDR1 is LGHNA and CDR2 YSLEER. V shed 0 bases and J 5 bases; nucleotides not matched to a gene: 2. The CDR3 spans 15 residues. CDR3 in amino acids: CASSQDLAGNNEQFF. Written as DNA, the CDR3 is TGCGCCAGCAGCCAAGATCTAGCGGGAAACAATGAGCAGTTCTTC.

In this sample, this clonotype turned up many times. The chain couples TRBV4-1 to TRBJ1-3; no definite D call. Germline loops: CDR1 MGHRA, CDR2 YSYEKL. The germline V and J ends were trimmed by 0 bases and 0 bases, with 15 bases remaining between them. CDR3 length: 18 residues. CDR3 residues: CASSQEDTASFSGNTIYF. The CDR3 DNA is TGCGCCAGCAGCCAAGAAGACACCGCATCTTTCTCTGGAAACACCATATATTTT.

This clonotype was counted at least ten times. The chain is built from TRBV6-6 and TRBJ2-7; possibly TRBD1 or TRBD2 for D (6 bases each). The CDR3 covers 15 residues. Per the germline V gene, CDR1 is MNHNY and CDR2 is SVGAGI (reference sequence). Trimming pared 0 bases from V and 6 bases from J, leaving 15 bases between. CDR3 protein: CASSYSLGGLVEQYF. Here the CDR3 DNA reads TGTGCCAGCAGTTACTCGTTGGGGGGCCTAGTCGAGCAGTACTTC.

This clonotype was counted at least ten times. The CDR3 loop is CASSATKGTYTEAFF. For the CDR3, the DNA is TGTGCCAGCAGCGCCACCAAAGGGACATACACTGAAGCTTTCTTT. The chain couples TRBV6-2 or TRBV6-3 to TRBJ1-1; tentative D call: TRBD1 (6 bases). In germline, CDR1 is MNHEY, CDR2 SVGEGT. V lost 6 bases to trimming and J lost 3 bases, with 17 bases between them. CDR3 size: 15 residues.

The V call is TRBV24-1, the J call TRBJ1-4; 8 positions agree with TRBD1. Per the germline V gene, CDR1 is KGHDR and CDR2 is SFDVKD. Trimming removed 5 bases from V and 4 bases from J; junction bases left unmatched: 5. The CDR3 totals 15 residues. The CDR3: CATSGRDRRNEKLFF. CDR3 DNA sequence: TGTGCCACCAGTGGTAGGGACAGGCGTAATGAAAAACTGTTTTTT.

The chain carries TRBV20-1 and TRBJ2-1; 8 nucleotides align to TRBD1. This CDR3 is built from 14 residues. After removal of 7 bases from V and 8 bases from J, the junction contained 13 bases not matched to a gene. Looked up from germline, CDR1 is DFQATT and CDR2 is SNEGSKA (reference sequence). The CDR3 reads CSVTPGQGAYEQFF. Here the CDR3 DNA reads TGCAGTGTAACTCCGGGGCAGGGGGCTTATGAGCAGTTCTTC.

This clonotype was detected ten times or more. The V gene is TRBV7-2, the J gene TRBJ2-1; 10 bases agree with TRBD2. The CDR3 runs 15 residues. After removal of 2 bases from V and 3 bases from J, the junction contained 1 base not matched to a gene. Germline V CDR1 and CDR2: SGHTA, FQGNSA. CDR3 nucleotide sequence: TGTGCCAGCAGCTTAACTAGCGGGAACTACAATGAGCAGTTCTTC. Encoded protein: CASSLTSGNYNEQFF.

This clonotype was seen at least ten times. The V and J genes are TRBV5-1 and TRBJ2-1; D gene unclear. V lost 4 bases and J 3 bases, leaving 11 bases between the germline ends. The germline V gene encodes CDR1 SGHRS and CDR2 YFSETQ. The CDR3 covers 14 residues. CDR3 region: CASSGIDFYNEQFF. The CDR3 coding sequence is TGCGCCAGCAGCGGCATCGACTTCTACAATGAGCAGTTCTTC.

The chain recombines TRBV7-3 with TRBJ2-2; tentative D call: TRBD1 (7 bases). The CDR3 totals 17 residues. Per germline, CDR1 SGHTA and CDR2 FQGTGA. V dropped 5 bases and J dropped 5 bases, with 21 bases sitting between them. CDR3 DNA: TGTGCCAGCAGCCCGACCGGACAGGTTCGGGGGACCGGGGAGCTGTTTTTT. It specifies CASSPTGQVRGTGELFF.

This clonotype was observed many times. This chain links TRBV4-3 with TRBJ2-1; D is uncertain. The V gene lost 2 bases and the J gene lost 5 bases, with 19 bases spanning the gap. Germline V gene data show CDR1 as LGHNA and CDR2 as YSLEER. The CDR3 runs 17 residues. This chain's CDR3 is CASSQQFPASWNNEQFF. CDR3 bases: TGCGCCAGCAGCCAACAATTTCCCGCTAGTTGGAACAATGAGCAGTTCTTC.